The 7 T cell receptor beta chains below all came from one sample that was sequenced in a study of HIV-infected patients and healthy controls. Approximately 510 ng RNA was reverse transcribed with alpha and beta constant-region primers. Alpha and beta chain libraries were made separately by chain-specific third strand synthesis with multiplexing indices. TCRdb passed the 5' RACE reads through MiXCR, listing each CDR3 protein once. The sample has more than 6,500 distinct CDR3 sequences; 8% are singletons. Whole blood was used without fractionation, so all unsorted peripheral T cells were included. The sample in question was blood, obtained before antiretroviral therapy. These receptors came from an adult with HIV infection.

Ten or more counts support this clonotype. J is TRBJ2-5 and V is TRBV9; D might be TRBD2 (5 bases). The CDR3 totals 14 residues. Between the trimmed V and J ends, which lost 0 bases and 0 bases, there was a span of 6 bases. Germline CDR1 SGDLS, CDR2 YYNGEE. The CDR3 protein is CASSVGTHQETQYF. The CDR3 DNA is TGTGCCAGCAGCGTAGGGACTCACCAAGAGACCCAGTACTTC.

V usage is TRBV28 and J usage is TRBJ2-7, with TRBD1 matching 8 bases. This CDR3 region has 17 residues. Per the germline V gene, CDR1 is MDHEN and CDR2 is SYDVKM. V lost 7 bases to trimming and J lost 0 bases; unmatched junction nucleotides: 14. The CDR3 region is CASTHTFRGRHSYEQYF. CDR3 bases: TGTGCCAGCACTCATACCTTCAGGGGGCGCCACTCCTACGAGCAGTACTTC.

This clonotype has a count of ten or more. This chain links TRBV4-1 with TRBJ2-3, with D possibly matching TRBD2 (6 bases). The germline CDR1 and CDR2 sequences are MGHRA and YSYEKL. CDR3 length: 18 amino acids. V was pared by 5 bases and J by 2 bases, with 23 bases between. This chain's CDR3 is CASSSAVPGAGSTDTQYF. CDR3 in DNA: TGCGCCAGCAGCTCTGCCGTCCCGGGAGCAGGATCCACAGATACGCAGTATTTT.

By share, this clonotype counts as medium-sized. The chain links TRBV5-6 to TRBJ2-7; 8 bases line up with TRBD1. Germline V lookup: CDR1 SGHDT, CDR2 YYEEEE. V was clipped by 2 bases and J by 2 bases; unmatched bases: 6. The CDR3 length is 15 residues. The CDR3 coding sequence is TGTGCCAGCAGCTTACCGGGACAGGCACCCTACGAGCAGTACTTC. Its protein is CASSLPGQAPYEQYF. Supplemented by reference TRBV5-6 and TRBJ2-7, the full variable domain reads DAGVTQSPTHLIKTRGQQVTLRCSPKSGHDTVSWYQQALGQGPQFIFQYYEEEERQRGNFPDRFSGHQFPNYSSELNVNALLLGDSALYLCASSLPGQAPYEQYFGPGTRLTVT.

By share, this clonotype counts as medium-sized (0.01 to 0.1%). V usage is TRBV27 and J usage is TRBJ1-2, with 7 bases aligning to TRBD1. This CDR3 spans 16 amino acids. The trim removed 7 bases at V and 7 bases at J, leaving 18 bases unmatched. Looked up from germline, CDR1 is MNHEY and CDR2 is SMNVEV (reference sequence). The CDR3 sequence: CASTPNRQGLFSGYTF. The CDR3 nucleotides read TGTGCCAGCACCCCGAATCGACAGGGCCTTTTTAGTGGCTACACCTTC.

This clonotype is medium-sized by share. The J gene is TRBJ1-2, the V gene TRBV6-6, with 8 bases fitting TRBD1. V shed 0 bases, J shed 4 bases, and the junction held 4 bases outside the gene matches. The CDR3 length is 15 residues. Germline V gene data show CDR1 as MNHNY and CDR2 as SVGAGI (reference sequence). In DNA form, the CDR3 reads TGTGCCAGCAGTTACTCGAACAGGGGGTTCTATGGCTACACCTTC. Translated, it gives CASSYSNRGFYGYTF.

The rearrangement links TRBV20-1 to TRBJ1-4, with TRBD1 as a possible D gene (5 bases). This CDR3 spans 14 amino acids. From germline, CDR1 is DFQATT and CDR2 SNEGSKA (reference sequence). The germline V and J ends were trimmed by 0 bases and 5 bases, with 10 bases remaining between them. CDR3 sequence reads: CSARDLAGNEKLFF. The CDR3 DNA reads as TGCAGTGCTAGAGATTTGGCAGGGAATGAAAAACTGTTTTTT.